The clone carrying this T cell receptor (beta chain) showed up many times. Its antigen is undetermined. For TCR beta, libraries came from quantitative 5'-RACE with molecular barcodes. TCRdb itself ran the 5' RACE reads through MiXCR, one entry per CDR3 protein. The table shows 110,000 to 150,000 distinct CDR3 sequences, with roughly 8% occurring only once. This CDR3 has 12 amino acids. Trimming took 3 bases from V and 5 from J, leaving 8 bases between them. Germline V gene data show CDR1 as DFQATT and CDR2 as SNEGSKA (reference sequence). This specimen comes from a study of CD8 T cells in ankylosing spondylitis. Study-wide results and limits: Peripheral blood samples showed relatively rare disease-linked clones, and these clones were CD8+.

The sequenced sample consisted of synovial fluid, either unsorted or a sorted T cell fraction (not recorded which). The chain carries TRBV20-1 and TRBJ2-1; D is unresolved. The receptor was derived from a male donor with ankylosing spondylitis. The CDR3 nucleotides are TGCAGTGCTAGTCAGGCAGACAATGAGCAGTTCTTC. Translated, it gives CSASQADNEQFF.